Listed here are 30 T cell receptor beta chains from one sample, sequenced in a study of T cells after yellow fever vaccination. TCRdb reprocessed the 5' RACE reads with MiXCR, giving one entry per CDR3 protein. In the table there are just under 600,000 distinct CDR3 sequences, about 13% of which are singletons. The starting material was PBMCs, obtained on the day of the yellow fever booster vaccination. The receptors derive from a man younger than 45 who received the YFV17D yellow fever vaccine.

The genes are TRBV20-1 and TRBJ1-5; possible D gene TRBD1, 6 bases. Trimming left V 6 bases short and J 2 bases short, with 11 bases between. This CDR3 comprises 13 residues. CDR1 is DFQATT and CDR2 is SNEGSKA in the germline V gene (reference sequence). This CDR3 is CSAFPGGNQPQHF. DNA for the CDR3: TGCAGTGCATTCCCAGGGGGCAATCAGCCCCAGCATTTT.

This clonotype was found a few times. The chain employs TRBV5-8 and TRBJ1-1; no clear D. Per the germline V gene, CDR1 is SGHTS and CDR2 is YDEGEE. The CDR3 is made up of 11 amino acids. Trimming removed 5 bases from V and 6 bases from J, with 8 bases in between. DNA for the CDR3: TGTGCCAGCAGTGTTGTTGCTGAAGCTTTCTTT. This encodes CASSVVAEAFF.

The chain recombines TRBV30 with TRBJ2-1; 7 nucleotides match TRBD2. The germline V gene encodes CDR1 GTSNPN and CDR2 SVGIG (reference sequence). The CDR3 covers 15 residues. V lost 4 bases, J lost 8 bases, and 14 bases stayed unmatched. The CDR3 sequence: CAWIDGGLGYHEQFF. For the CDR3, the DNA is TGTGCCTGGATTGACGGAGGACTAGGGTATCATGAGCAGTTCTTC. The full variable domain, in which reference TRBV30 and TRBJ2-1 provide the parts outside the CDR3, is SQTIHQWPATLVQPVGSPLSLECTVEGTSNPNLYWYRQAAGRGLQLLFYSVGIGQISSEVPQNLSASRPQDRQFILSSKKLLLSDSGFYLCAWIDGGLGYHEQFFGPGTRLTVL.

The chain carries TRBV7-2 and TRBJ2-5; tentatively, D is TRBD1 or TRBD2 (5 bases each). The germline CDR1 and CDR2 sequences are SGHTA and FQGNSA. V was cut by 5 bases and J by 5 bases, with 15 bases left in between. The CDR3 totals 14 residues. The CDR3 is CASSTWDPLETQYF. The DNA for the CDR3 is TGTGCCAGCAGCACCTGGGACCCCCTTGAGACCCAGTACTTC.

This clonotype was seen a handful of times. The V and J genes are TRBV7-3 and TRBJ2-7, with 8 bases lining up with TRBD2. Germline V gene data show CDR1 as SGHTA and CDR2 as FQGTGA. V lost 9 bases to trimming and J lost 4 bases; unmatched junction nucleotides: 14. The CDR3 length is 15 residues. The chain's CDR3 is CASSLRVAGNYEQYF. The CDR3 bases are TGTGCCAGTTCTCTCAGAGTAGCGGGAAATTACGAGCAGTACTTC.

This sequence joins TRBV7-2 and TRBJ2-2; D not resolved. V lost 1 base, J lost 7 bases, and 10 bases lay in between. This CDR3 contains 14 residues. In germline, CDR1 is SGHTA, CDR2 FQGNSA. The chain's CDR3 is CASSLGLVLGELFF. CDR3 nucleotides: TGTGCCAGCAGCTTAGGTCTAGTGCTCGGGGAGCTGTTTTTT.

Remarks on this clonotype: The junction and the germline gene differ at one end; a read error may be behind it. The J gene is TRBJ2-5, the V gene TRBV15; 9 bases are shared with TRBD1. Germline V gives CDR1 LNHNV, CDR2 YYDKDF (reference sequence). The CDR3 covers 14 residues. The DNA for the CDR3 is TGTGCCACCAGCAGAGGGACAGGGGCTATCCGACTGGACTTC. It is translated as CATSRGTGAIRLDF.

V and J are TRBV5-5 and TRBJ2-7; D remains ambiguous. With 3 bases removed from V and 7 bases from J, the gap between germline ends came to 8 bases. CDR3 length equals 11 residues. Germline CDR1 SGHKS, CDR2 YYEKEE (reference sequence). The CDR3 bases are TGTGCCAGCAGCTACACAATGGAGCAGTACTTC. Protein product: CASSYTMEQYF. The full variable domain, in which reference TRBV5-5 and TRBJ2-7 provide the parts outside the CDR3, is DAGVTQSPTHLIKTRGQQVTLRCSPISGHKSVSWYQQVLGQGPQFIFQYYEKEERGRGNFPDRFSARQFPNYSSELNVNALLLGDSALYLCASSYTMEQYFGPGTRLTVT.

This clonotype has just a few counts. V is TRBV7-2 and J is TRBJ1-4, with 8 bases matching TRBD1. The V gene end was trimmed by 4 bases and the J gene end by 8 bases; junction bases not matched to a gene: 9. Germline CDR1 is SGHTA and CDR2 is FQGNSA. The CDR3 consists of 15 residues. Here the CDR3 DNA reads TGTGCCAGCAGCTGGGGCGGGACAGGCTCCGAAAAACTGTTTTTT. Translating gives CASSWGGTGSEKLFF.

This clonotype was seen many times. The chain is built from TRBV4-2 and TRBJ2-1; D is ambiguous. The CDR3 totals 14 residues. V was trimmed by 4 bases and J by 6 bases, leaving 13 bases between them. From germline, CDR1 is LGHNA and CDR2 YNFKEQ. This CDR3 reads CASSPYTPSNEQFF. CDR3 nucleotide sequence: TGTGCCAGCAGCCCTTATACTCCCTCCAATGAGCAGTTCTTC.

A few counts support this clonotype. This chain uses TRBV7-8 with TRBJ2-1; D is unclear. Germline lookup yields CDR1 SGHVS and CDR2 FQNEAQ. The CDR3 runs to 15 residues. V was shortened by 4 bases and J by 7 bases, with 17 bases between the two germline ends. The CDR3 DNA sequence: TGTGCCAGCAGCTCCTCCTTTAGAAGCAAGAATGAGCAGTTCTTC. It encodes CASSSSFRSKNEQFF.

This clonotype was picked up a small number of times. The chain combines TRBV11-2 with TRBJ2-3; D not certain. CDR3 size: 14 residues. Germline-derived CDR1 and CDR2 are SGHAT and FQNNGV. V was cut by 6 bases and J by 4 bases, with 14 bases left in between. CDR3 sequence: CASSLFFRADTQYF. The CDR3, as DNA: TGTGCCAGCAGTCTGTTTTTCCGAGCAGATACGCAGTATTTT.

The chain uses TRBV7-2 and TRBJ2-1, with D unresolved. Germline V CDR1 and CDR2: SGHTA, FQGNSA. The CDR3 is 13 residues long. V shed 5 bases and J shed 6 bases, with 11 bases lying between them. The CDR3 nucleotides read TGTGCCAGCAGCCTAGTATTCGGCAATGAGCAGTTCTTC. It yields the protein CASSLVFGNEQFF.

The CDR3 region is CASRGISGEVIYEQFF. The DNA of the CDR3 is TGTGCCAGCAGAGGAATTAGCGGTGAGGTCATTTATGAGCAGTTCTTC. The chain employs TRBV27 and TRBJ2-1; tentative D call: TRBD2 (6 bases). Trimming took off 6 bases at V and 8 bases at J, with 23 bases between the two ends. CDR1 is MNHEY and CDR2 is SMNVEV in the germline V gene (reference sequence). The CDR3 runs 16 residues.

This clonotype has a count of ten or more. This rearrangement joins TRBV7-2 to TRBJ2-1, with 11 bases matching TRBD2. With V trimmed by 5 bases and J by 13 bases, 13 bases remained unmatched. Germline CDR1 SGHTA, CDR2 FQGNSA. The CDR3 consists of 15 residues. This chain's CDR3 is CASSKIRGTSGFQFF. The CDR3 nucleotides are TGTGCCAGCAGCAAAATAAGAGGGACTAGCGGCTTCCAGTTCTTC.

The chain is built from TRBV18 and TRBJ2-2, with D unresolved. Per the germline V gene, CDR1 is KGHSH and CDR2 is LQKENI. The CDR3 loop spans 14 amino acids. V lost 1 base and J lost 3, with 6 bases in between. The CDR3 spells CASSPLLDTGELFF. CDR3 nucleotide sequence: TGTGCCAGCTCACCACTCTTGGACACCGGGGAGCTGTTTTTT.

The chain links TRBV10-3 to TRBJ2-3; possible D gene TRBD2, 5 bases. Germline CDR1 ENHRY, CDR2 SYGVKD. This CDR3 has 16 residues. With 4 bases removed from V and 3 bases from J, the gap between germline ends came to 17 bases. The chain's CDR3 is CAISAYGGGITDTQYF. Here the CDR3 DNA reads TGTGCCATCAGTGCATATGGAGGAGGTATTACAGATACGCAGTATTTT.

This clonotype came up many times. The chain is built from TRBV7-8 and TRBJ1-1; 7 bases are a match to TRBD1. Germline V gene lookup returns CDR1 SGHVS and CDR2 FQNEAQ. V trimming: 3 bases; J trimming: 6 bases; junction bases outside the gene matches: 7. The CDR3 loop spans 14 amino acids. CDR3 DNA: TGTGCCAGCAGCTTCTCAGACAGGGCGCCTGAAGCTTTCTTT. It translates to CASSFSDRAPEAFF.

This sequence joins TRBV6-1 and TRBJ2-1; TRBD2 aligns across 9 bases. With 7 bases clipped from V and 4 bases from J, the junction kept 5 bases outside the gene matches. Germline CDR1 is MNHNS and CDR2 is SASEGT. The CDR3 runs 14 residues. CDR3 amino acids: CASTFSGSYNEQFF. In DNA form, the CDR3 reads TGTGCCAGCACCTTTAGCGGGAGTTACAATGAGCAGTTCTTC.

This clonotype appeared a few times. The rearrangement links TRBV29-1 to TRBJ2-1; unclear D gene. V shed 1 base and J shed 1 base, with 14 bases lying between them. The CDR3 has 16 residues. Germline V gene data show CDR1 as SQVTM and CDR2 as ANQGSEA. DNA for the CDR3: TGCAGCGTTGAAGGGAAGGATTTCATGTCCTACAATGAGCAGTTCTTC. It is translated as CSVEGKDFMSYNEQFF.

This sequence joins TRBV2 and TRBJ2-4; D perhaps matches TRBD1 (6 bases). The CDR3 has 14 amino acids. Trimming took 3 bases from V and 6 from J, leaving 12 bases between them. Germline CDR1 is SNHLY and CDR2 is FYNNEI. The CDR3 bases are TGTGCCAGCAGTGACAGGGGTCAGGGAAACATTCAGTACTTC. As protein: CASSDRGQGNIQYF.

The V and J genes are TRBV6-5 and TRBJ2-2; D remains unclear. V was trimmed by 2 bases and J by 5 bases, leaving 12 bases between them. The germline gives CDR1 MNHEY, CDR2 SVGAGI. The CDR3 has 15 residues. This chain's CDR3 is CASSYPNDGTGELFF. The CDR3 coding sequence is TGTGCCAGCAGTTACCCAAACGACGGAACCGGGGAGCTGTTTTTT.

V is TRBV27 and J is TRBJ1-2; the D is unclear. V shed 4 bases and J shed 8 bases, with 14 bases lying between them. Per the germline V gene, CDR1 is MNHEY and CDR2 is SMNVEV (reference sequence). The CDR3 length is 13 residues. The CDR3 DNA follows: TGTGCCAGCAGTTATGAGCTTCCGGCGGGCTACACCTTC. Protein sequence: CASSYELPAGYTF.

There are a few counts of this clonotype. The rearrangement links TRBV5-1 to TRBJ2-5, with TRBD2 matching over 7 bases. Unmatched junction bases numbered 11, after V lost 4 bases and J lost 5 bases. CDR3 length equals 15 residues. The germline CDR1 and CDR2 sequences are SGHRS and YFSETQ. The CDR3 sequence is CASSPDGGNAETQYF. CDR3 sequence (DNA): TGCGCCAGCAGCCCTGACGGGGGGAATGCCGAGACCCAGTACTTC.

The rearrangement uses TRBV19 and TRBJ2-1; D is uncertain. V lost 3 bases to trimming and J lost 10 bases, with 7 bases between them. The CDR3 totals 11 residues. Germline-derived CDR1 and CDR2 are LNHDA and SQIVND (reference sequence). The CDR3 sequence is CASSIAREQFF. CDR3 DNA: TGTGCCAGTAGTATCGCACGAGAGCAGTTCTTC. The entire variable domain, with the rest obtained from reference TRBV19 and TRBJ2-1, is as follows: DGGITQSPKYLFRKEGQNVTLSCEQNLNHDAMYWYRQDPGQGLRLIYYSQIVNDFQKGDIAEGYSVSREKKESFPLTVTSAQKNPTAFYLCASSIAREQFFGPGTRLTVL.

The genes are TRBV6-5 and TRBJ1-6; D not resolved. There are 12 residues in the CDR3. From germline, CDR1 is MNHEY and CDR2 SVGAGI. V was clipped by 6 bases and J by 9 bases, with 9 bases between them. As DNA, the CDR3 is TGTGCCAGCAGGGCCGGTAGTTCACCCCTCCACTTT. This encodes CASRAGSSPLHF.

The J gene is TRBJ2-7, the V gene TRBV10-2; D is unclear. Trimming removed 10 bases at V and 2 bases at J, with 15 bases between. This CDR3 is 13 amino acids long. Germline V CDR1 and CDR2: WSHSY, SAAADI. The CDR3 spells CATSIRRAYEQYF. The CDR3 DNA reads as TGCGCCACCTCTATCAGGCGTGCCTACGAGCAGTACTTC.

This clonotype has a handful of counts. As DNA, the CDR3 is TGCGCCAGCAGCCAACCGACTGTCAAGCGAGGCACAGATACGCAGTATTTT. This translates into CASSQPTVKRGTDTQYF. The V call is TRBV4-1, the J call TRBJ2-3; no clear D. The germline V gene encodes CDR1 MGHRA and CDR2 YSYEKL. CDR3 length equals 17 residues. V was pared by 2 bases and J by 1 base, with 16 bases between.

This clonotype has only a few counts. CDR3: CASSYIGLAGADQYF. Written as DNA, the CDR3 is TGTGCCAGCAGCTATATCGGACTAGCGGGAGCGGATCAGTACTTC. The chain recombines TRBV5-5 with TRBJ2-4; 13 nucleotides align to TRBD2. Germline V gives CDR1 SGHKS, CDR2 YYEKEE (reference sequence). After removal of 3 bases from V and 12 bases from J, the junction contained 9 bases not matched to a gene. This CDR3 contains 15 residues.

The chain joins TRBV20-1 to TRBJ2-2, with D possibly TRBD2 on 5 matching bases. Trimming stripped 1 base from V and 0 bases from J, with 15 bases between. CDR3 length: 17 amino acids. Germline values: CDR1 DFQATT, CDR2 SNEGSKA (reference sequence). This chain's CDR3 is CSARGAAGHANTGELFF. The CDR3 DNA reads as TGCAGTGCTAGAGGAGCGGCAGGCCACGCGAACACCGGGGAGCTGTTTTTT.